The 28 T cell receptor beta chains listed next were all sequenced from one sample in a study of regulatory T cells in long-lasting Graves disease. The time point denotes: persistent/refractory GD, antithyroid drugs over 5 years with positive TRAb. Researchers made the TCR library from RNA that was extracted from PBMCs. In building TCR beta libraries, iRepertoire HTBI primers were used together with Arm-PCR of CDR3 regions. One entry per CDR3 protein results from TCRdb running MiXCR on the multiplex PCR reads. Among about 420,000 distinct CDR3 sequences listed, around a quarter were seen once. Sequences were derived from peripheral blood mononuclear cells (PBMCs), sampled when the disease was refractory, from a patient treated with antithyroid drugs. These receptors originate from a female donor with Graves disease.

The chain uses TRBV7-9 and TRBJ2-7; TRBD2 is a possible D gene (5 bases). This CDR3 is built from 14 residues. Trimming cost V 5 bases and J 3 bases, with 14 bases left between them. Germline V CDR1 and CDR2: SEHNR, FQNEAQ (reference sequence). CDR3 residues: CASSAETLGYEQYF. CDR3 coding DNA: TGTGCCAGCAGCGCGGAGACACTAGGCTACGAGCAGTACTTC.

This clonotype has only a few counts. The chain joins TRBV7-9 to TRBJ2-1, with 12 bases aligning to TRBD2. The CDR3 runs 18 residues. Germline V gene sequence: CDR1 SEHNR, CDR2 FQNEAQ (reference sequence). The V gene end was trimmed by 2 bases and the J gene end by 6 bases; junction bases not matched to a gene: 11. The CDR3: CASSLPSRLAGVTNEQFF. The CDR3 DNA sequence: TGTGCCAGCAGCTTACCCTCTCGACTAGCGGGAGTTACCAATGAGCAGTTCTTC.

This clonotype came up many times. V gene TRBV10-3 combines with J gene TRBJ2-2; D may be TRBD1 (6 bases). Trimming removed 4 bases at V and 5 bases at J, with 8 bases between. Germline CDR1 is ENHRY and CDR2 is SYGVKD. CDR3 length: 13 residues. DNA of the CDR3: TGTGCCATCAGTGCCGGACAGACCGGGGAGCTGTTTTTT. It specifies CAISAGQTGELFF.

This clonotype has only a few counts. The chain has TRBV15 and TRBJ1-4; no reliable D call. CDR1 LNHNV and CDR2 YYDKDF come from the germline V gene (reference sequence). The CDR3 extends over 16 amino acids. Trimming removed 4 bases from V and 0 bases from J, with 12 bases in between. The CDR3 protein is CATSKGEPATNEKLFF. The CDR3 DNA reads TGTGCCACCAGCAAGGGAGAGCCTGCAACTAATGAAAAACTGTTTTTT.

As concerns this clonotype: As the CDR3 is not closed by the conserved phenylalanine or tryptophan, this likely results from a read error. The rearrangement links TRBV5-6 to TRBJ1-2, with D unclear. Germline V gene data show CDR1 as SGHDT and CDR2 as YYEEEE. The ends were cut back, 1 base at V and 4 bases at J, with 11 bases in the middle. The CDR3 loop spans 14 amino acids. The CDR3 region has the DNA TGTGCCAGCAGCTTGATCACCCTCGGCTATGGCTACACCCTC. Its translation is CASSLITLGYGYTL.

As concerns this clonotype: This may arise from a read error, as a much more abundant clone is one base away. The chain is built from TRBV9 and TRBJ1-2; a possible D gene is TRBD1 (5 bases). V was pared by 1 base and J by 7 bases, with 14 bases between. The CDR3 loop spans 14 amino acids. Germline CDR1 and CDR2: SGDLS and YYNGEE. The CDR3 nucleotides are TGTGCCAGCAGCGTACACGGGGACTCGGCTGGCTACACCTTC. Its translation: CASSVHGDSAGYTF.

This clonotype was seen ten or more times. The genes are TRBV28 and TRBJ1-1; tentative D call: TRBD1 (5 bases). Looked up from germline, CDR1 is MDHEN and CDR2 is SYDVKM. The CDR3 sequence is 16 residues long. V lost 6 bases to trimming and J lost 6 bases, with 23 bases between them. The CDR3 loop reads CASSNYPSFGAPEAFF. CDR3 nucleotide sequence: TGTGCCAGCAGCAACTACCCGTCGTTCGGGGCGCCTGAAGCTTTCTTT.

The V and J genes are TRBV19 and TRBJ1-5; D gene uncertain. This CDR3 is 14 amino acids long. Germline V lookup: CDR1 LNHDA, CDR2 SQIVND (reference sequence). The V gene lost 4 bases and the J gene lost 5 bases, with 12 bases spanning the gap. The CDR3 sequence is CASSRGIGDQPQHF. CDR3 nucleotide sequence: TGTGCCAGTAGTAGAGGGATCGGGGATCAGCCCCAGCATTTT.

V is TRBV12-3 or TRBV12-4 and J is TRBJ1-2; D uncertain. The CDR3 contains 15 residues. V dropped 2 bases and J dropped 8 bases, with 18 bases sitting between them. CDR3 sequence reads: CASSLRGNASIGYTF. The CDR3 nucleotides are TGTGCCAGCAGTTTAAGAGGAAATGCCTCTATCGGCTACACCTTC.

This clonotype has a count of ten or more. This chain uses TRBV27 with TRBJ1-1; D uncertain. Trimming took off 3 bases at V and 6 bases at J, with 11 bases between the two ends. The CDR3 totals 13 residues. Per the germline V gene, CDR1 is MNHEY and CDR2 is SMNVEV (reference sequence). CDR3 amino acids: CASSFLMGPEAFF. The DNA of the CDR3 is TGTGCCAGCAGTTTCCTGATGGGTCCTGAAGCTTTCTTT.

This clonotype was observed a few times. As DNA, the CDR3 is TGTGCCAGCACTAGGGAGCACGAGCAGTACTTC. Its translation is CASTREHEQYF. The chain has TRBV7-9 and TRBJ2-7; perhaps TRBD2 as D (5 bases). Germline lookup yields CDR1 SEHNR and CDR2 FQNEAQ (reference sequence). CDR3 length: 11 residues. Trimming removed 7 bases from V and 5 bases from J, with 9 bases in between.

This clonotype was seen repeatedly, ten times or more. This chain uses TRBV28 with TRBJ1-4; 7 bases are a match to TRBD1. Germline V gives CDR1 MDHEN, CDR2 SYDVKM. V lost 5 bases and J lost 4; bases outside the gene matches: 10. CDR3 length: 16 amino acids. CDR3 coding DNA: TGTGCCAGCAGTATCACAGGGGCCCTTAATAATGAAAAACTGTTTTTT. This sequence encodes CASSITGALNNEKLFF.

This clonotype was counted at least ten times. This sequence joins TRBV6-2 or TRBV6-3 and TRBJ1-5; 7 bases are shared with TRBD1. The germline V gene has CDR1 MNHEY and CDR2 SVGEGT. The V and J ends lost 5 bases and 4 bases, in that order; junction bases with no gene match: 8. The CDR3 consists of 15 residues. CDR3: CASSTLTTGNQPQHF. As DNA, the CDR3 is TGTGCCAGCAGTACCCTAACGACAGGGAATCAGCCCCAGCATTTT.

This clonotype was picked up one time. The genes are TRBV7-9 and TRBJ2-5; unclear D gene. The CDR3 has 15 residues. V was clipped by 0 bases and J by 5 bases, with 13 bases between them. From germline, CDR1 is SEHNR and CDR2 FQNEAQ (reference sequence). The CDR3 protein is CASSLAWTAKETQYF. For the CDR3, the DNA is TGTGCCAGCAGCTTAGCATGGACGGCTAAGGAGACCCAGTACTTC.

This clonotype was found many times. The V gene is TRBV12-3 or TRBV12-4, the J gene TRBJ1-1; unclear D gene. CDR3 length: 16 residues. Trimming pared 3 bases from V and 1 base from J, leaving 15 bases between. CDR3 bases: TGTGCCAGCAGTTTCGGGGTGAAGGGTCGGAACACTGAAGCTTTCTTT. Protein sequence: CASSFGVKGRNTEAFF.

As DNA, the CDR3 is TGCAGTGCAACCCGGGACAGATCTTACGAGCAGTACTTC. It specifies CSATRDRSYEQYF. The rearrangement links TRBV20-1 to TRBJ2-7, with TRBD1 identical over 7 bases. Trimming took 6 bases from V and 4 from J; bases not matched to a gene: 9. The CDR3 length is 13 residues. Germline lookup yields CDR1 DFQATT and CDR2 SNEGSKA (reference sequence).

This clonotype was seen ten or more times. This sequence joins TRBV28 and TRBJ1-6; 8 nucleotides align to TRBD1. The CDR3 length is 16 residues. Germline V gene data show CDR1 as MDHEN and CDR2 as SYDVKM. V was pared by 5 bases and J by 9 bases, with 12 bases of the junction left unmatched. The CDR3 loop is CASSARTGFGISPLHF. For the CDR3, the DNA is TGTGCCAGCAGTGCCCGGACAGGGTTCGGGATTTCACCCCTCCACTTT.

This clonotype was detected ten times or more. The chain links TRBV28 to TRBJ1-1; the D is unclear. The CDR3 consists of 14 residues. Per germline, CDR1 MDHEN and CDR2 SYDVKM. Trimming cost V 7 bases and J 1 base, with 13 bases left between them. The CDR3 DNA reads TGTGCCAGCAAAGTCGAACTGCCGAACACTGAAGCTTTCTTT. Its protein product is CASKVELPNTEAFF.

This clonotype was detected only a few times. The chain links TRBV6-1 to TRBJ1-3, with TRBD1 as a possible D gene (6 bases). The CDR3 covers 15 residues. From germline, CDR1 is MNHNS and CDR2 SASEGT. V was cut by 6 bases and J by 3 bases, with 15 bases left in between. The CDR3 protein is CASRLQGTVGNTIYF. The CDR3 DNA follows: TGTGCCAGCAGACTACAGGGAACGGTTGGAAACACCATATATTTT.

For the CDR3, the DNA is TGCAGCGCCTATGGGACCTACACCGGGGAGCTGTTTTTT. Protein: CSAYGTYTGELFF. The chain combines TRBV29-1 with TRBJ2-2, with D perhaps TRBD1 or TRBD2 (5 bases each). Trimming took 7 bases from V and 3 from J, leaving 12 bases between them. CDR1 SQVTM and CDR2 ANQGSEA come from the germline V gene. The CDR3 spans 13 residues.

This clonotype was detected once. The genes are TRBV27 and TRBJ2-7; D gene uncertain. V was clipped by 5 bases and J by 0 bases, with 11 bases between them. The CDR3 extends over 14 amino acids. The germline gives CDR1 MNHEY, CDR2 SMNVEV (reference sequence). DNA for the CDR3: TGTGCCAGCAGTCGACCGGGTCCCTCCTACGAGCAGTACTTC. The encoded protein is CASSRPGPSYEQYF.

The V call is TRBV7-2, the J call TRBJ2-1, with 8 bases lining up with TRBD2. This CDR3 has 18 residues. With 4 bases clipped from V and 1 base from J, the junction kept 12 bases outside the gene matches. The germline CDR1 and CDR2 sequences are SGHTA and FQGNSA. CDR3 amino acids: CASSSTVISGRSYNEQFF. In nucleotides, the CDR3 is TGTGCCAGCAGCTCTACGGTGATCAGCGGGAGATCCTACAATGAGCAGTTCTTC.

This clonotype was recorded many times. Here the CDR3 DNA reads TGTGCCAGCAGTTACCAGTTAGAAGCCGGGGAGCTGTTTTTT. Protein: CASSYQLEAGELFF. The V call is TRBV6-2 or TRBV6-3, the J call TRBJ2-2, with no clear D. Germline V lookup: CDR1 MNHEY, CDR2 SVGEGT. This CDR3 comprises 14 residues. V was shortened by 2 bases and J by 6 bases, with 10 bases between the two germline ends.

The sample holds many counts of this clonotype. The chain combines TRBV2 with TRBJ2-1; possibly TRBD2 for D (7 bases). Trimming cost V 0 bases and J 14 bases, with 14 bases left between them. This CDR3 is built from 13 residues. CDR1 and CDR2 (germline): SNHLY, FYNNEI. CDR3: CASSEARGLDEFF. For the CDR3, the DNA is TGTGCCAGCAGTGAAGCGCGGGGGCTGGACGAGTTCTTC.

The chain is built from TRBV28 and TRBJ2-7, with 10 positions matching TRBD1. Germline values: CDR1 MDHEN, CDR2 SYDVKM. The CDR3 is 13 amino acids. Trimming cost V 10 bases and J 2 bases; bases outside gene matches: 5. Here the CDR3 reads CATRTGGPYEQYF. As DNA, the CDR3 is TGTGCCACCCGGACAGGGGGTCCCTACGAGCAGTACTTC.

This clonotype was picked up many times. This chain links TRBV10-3 with TRBJ1-1; D is perhaps TRBD1 (5 bases). Germline V gene lookup returns CDR1 ENHRY and CDR2 SYGVKD. The CDR3 totals 13 residues. V shed 4 bases and J shed 2 bases, with 8 bases lying between them. The CDR3 is CAISVGVNTEAFF. The CDR3 nucleotides are TGTGCCATCAGTGTGGGGGTAAACACTGAAGCTTTCTTT.

The J gene is TRBJ2-6, the V gene TRBV29-1; 13 positions agree with TRBD2. The germline gives CDR1 SQVTM, CDR2 ANQGSEA. V dropped 4 bases and J dropped 3; count of bases not matched to a gene: 3. This CDR3 region has 16 residues. This chain's CDR3 is CSVGLAGGNGANVLTF. CDR3 sequence (DNA): TGCAGCGTTGGACTAGCGGGAGGAAATGGGGCCAACGTCCTGACTTTC.

The chain couples TRBV7-2 to TRBJ2-7; the D call may be TRBD1 or TRBD2 (6 bases each). Germline V lookup: CDR1 SGHTA, CDR2 FQGNSA. Trimming removed 5 bases at V and 1 base at J, with 18 bases between. The CDR3 contains 16 residues. CDR3 coding DNA: TGTGCCAGCAGCGGACGACTAGACAGGAGGTCCTACGAGCAGTACTTC. Its protein product is CASSGRLDRRSYEQYF.